Each of the 27 T cell receptor beta chains below was sequenced from the same sample in a study of untreated major depressive disorder. Their target antigens are unknown. Method: immunoSEQ multiplex PCR; TCRdb's copy keeps in-frame clones and lacks some. Of about 13,000 clones detected, 80% to 95% appear once; the ten largest clones hold approximately 0.8%. Findings and caveats of the study: CD4+ T cells from depressed patients used TRBV05-01 (Vbeta 5.1) more often than controls.

Sample: CD4+ T cells from PBMCs. The origin of the receptors is a man aged 25 to 45 with major depressive disorder.

This CDR3 reads CASSSARTGRNTEAFF. The CDR3 DNA is TGCGCCAGCAGCTCAGCCCGGACAGGGAGGAACACTGAAGCTTTCTTT. J is TRBJ1-1 and V is TRBV5-1; TRBD1 agrees at 8 bases. The CDR3 covers 16 residues. In germline, CDR1 is SGHRS, CDR2 YFSETQ. With V trimmed by 3 bases and J by 1 base, 8 bases remained unmatched.

The chain joins TRBV11-2 to TRBJ1-2; the D is unclear. This CDR3 contains 13 residues. The germline V gene encodes CDR1 SGHAT and CDR2 FQNNGV. The V end lost 2 bases, the J end lost 1 base, and 5 bases lay between the germline ends. CDR3 sequence reads: CASSLNHNYGYTF. The CDR3 DNA is TGTGCCAGCAGCTTAAATCATAACTATGGCTACACCTTC.

The chain combines TRBV5-1 with TRBJ1-1; D is possibly TRBD1 (6 bases). Germline CDR1 and CDR2: SGHRS and YFSETQ. Trimming took 4 bases from V and 4 from J, leaving 14 bases between them. The CDR3 totals 14 residues. The DNA of the CDR3 is TGCGCCAGCAGCCGTGGAAGGGGGGGCACTGAAGCTTTCTTT. Translating gives CASSRGRGGTEAFF.

The chain links TRBV23-1 to TRBJ2-5; D is ambiguous. TRBV23-1 is assigned to the ORF class and has an uncertain function. There are 13 residues in the CDR3. V lost 2 bases to trimming and J lost 2 bases, with 6 bases between them. The CDR3 DNA follows: TGCGCCAGCAGTCAACCGACACAAGAGACCCAGTACTTC. Translated, it gives CASSQPTQETQYF.

This clone was detected once. This chain uses TRBV27 with TRBJ2-7, with 8 nucleotides matching TRBD1. Germline V lookup: CDR1 MNHEY, CDR2 SMNVEV (reference sequence). CDR3 length: 20 residues. After removal of 4 bases from V and 1 base from J, the junction contained 21 bases not matched to a gene. As DNA, the CDR3 is TGTGCCAGCAGTTCCCCCATACCCTCCGACAGGGGAGGTTGGTCCTACGAGCAGTACTTC. Amino acids: CASSSPIPSDRGGWSYEQYF.

This chain's CDR3 is CASSLAGPLQTQYF. DNA of the CDR3: TGTGCCAGCAGCTTAGCCGGCCCCCTCCAGACCCAGTACTTC. The chain uses TRBV7-9 and TRBJ2-5; no reliable D call. The germline V gene encodes CDR1 SEHNR and CDR2 FQNEAQ (reference sequence). There are 14 residues in the CDR3. The V end lost 0 bases, the J end lost 6 bases, and 11 bases lay between the germline ends.

This chain connects TRBV25-1 to TRBJ1-6, with D perhaps matching TRBD1 (5 bases). The CDR3 is 15 residues long. V was trimmed by 2 bases and J by 6 bases, leaving 11 bases between them. The germline CDR1 and CDR2 sequences are MGHDK and SYGVNS. The CDR3: CASSEERGSNSPLHF. CDR3 in DNA: TGTGCCAGCAGTGAAGAGAGGGGAAGTAATTCACCCCTCCACTTT.

The chain links TRBV6-5 to TRBJ2-7; 7 bases are a match to TRBD1. The CDR3 runs to 15 residues. V trimming: 4 bases; J trimming: 0 bases; junction bases outside the gene matches: 6. CDR1 and CDR2 (germline): MNHEY, SVGAGI. CDR3 DNA: TGTGCCAGCAGTTCGCACGGGGACAGCTCCTACGAGCAGTACTTC. Protein product: CASSSHGDSSYEQYF.

A word on this clone: The germline gene is not matched at one end of the junction; a read error may be the cause. The rearrangement uses TRBV6-1 and TRBJ2-7, with D hard to call. This CDR3 spans 13 amino acids. Germline V gene data show CDR1 as MNHNS and CDR2 as SASEGT. The CDR3 region has the DNA TGTGCCAGCAGTGAAGGGCCTCTGCGACGTGGGGACTTC. Residues: CASSEGPLRRGDF.

The V call is TRBV27, the J call TRBJ2-3; D is undetermined. V lost 6 bases and J lost 1, with 20 bases in between. The V gene's germline CDR1 is MNHEY and CDR2 SMNVEV (reference sequence). This CDR3 has 17 residues. The CDR3 nucleotides read TGTGCCAGCAGCCCAGTACCGAAGAGGCTAGGCACAGATACGCAGTATTTT. It yields the protein CASSPVPKRLGTDTQYF.

J is TRBJ2-3 and V is TRBV4-1, with 7 bases fitting TRBD1. Germline loops: CDR1 MGHRA, CDR2 YSYEKL. The ends lost 2 bases at V and 4 bases at J; junction bases unmatched: 9. The length of the CDR3 is 16 residues. The CDR3, as DNA: TGCGCCAGCAGCCAAAAAGTCCTAGGGGGCGCAGATACGCAGTATTTT. Translated, it gives CASSQKVLGGADTQYF.

The J gene is TRBJ2-7, the V gene TRBV5-6, with TRBD1 identical over 11 bases. The CDR3 is 15 amino acids. V lost 3 bases, J lost 9 bases, and 11 bases stayed unmatched. Germline CDR1 is SGHDT and CDR2 is YYEEEE. As DNA, the CDR3 is TGTGCCAGCAGCTGGGACAGGGGGGGTTCAGATGGGCAGTACTTC. This sequence encodes CASSWDRGGSDGQYF. Supplemented by reference TRBV5-6 and TRBJ2-7, the full variable domain reads DAGVTQSPTHLIKTRGQQVTLRCSPKSGHDTVSWYQQALGQGPQFIFQYYEEEERQRGNFPDRFSGHQFPNYSSELNVNALLLGDSALYLCASSWDRGGSDGQYFGPGTRLTVT.

The chain carries TRBV5-8 and TRBJ1-1; D uncertain. Germline V lookup: CDR1 SGHTS, CDR2 YDEGEE. This CDR3 has 13 residues. V shed 2 bases and J shed 3 bases, with 8 bases lying between them. This CDR3 reads CASSFPKYTEAFF. The CDR3 region has the DNA TGTGCCAGCAGCTTCCCTAAGTACACTGAAGCTTTCTTT.

The chain carries TRBV12-2 and TRBJ2-3; TRBD2 is the table's D call, not checked against the DNA. TRBV12-2 is marked as a pseudogene. There are 16 residues in the CDR3. The CDR3 reads CASRLAAGLTGDTQYF. CDR3 coding DNA: TGTGCAAGTCGCTTAGCGGCGGGACTAACCGGCGATACGCAGTATTTT.

This chain links TRBV12-5 with TRBJ1-1, with a weak D call TRBD1 (5 bases). The CDR3 has 14 amino acids. The V gene's germline CDR1 is LGHNT and CDR2 FRNRAP. V lost 2 bases and J 1 base, leaving 8 bases between the germline ends. The CDR3 DNA reads TGTGCTAGTGGTTTGAGTCAGGGGAACACTGAAGCTTTCTTT. This sequence encodes CASGLSQGNTEAFF.

This chain uses TRBV19 with TRBJ1-5, with TRBD1 identical over 10 bases. The V gene's germline CDR1 is LNHDA and CDR2 SQIVND (reference sequence). V dropped 5 bases and J dropped 6; count of bases not matched to a gene: 1. The CDR3 extends over 13 amino acids. CDR3 protein: CASSWTGGQPQHF. The CDR3 region has the DNA TGTGCCAGTAGTTGGACAGGGGGTCAGCCCCAGCATTTT. The variable domain in full, with the rest retrieved from reference TRBV19 and TRBJ1-5, is DGGITQSPKYLFRKEGQNVTLSCEQNLNHDAMYWYRQDPGQGLRLIYYSQIVNDFQKGDIAEGYSVSREKKESFPLTVTSAQKNPTAFYLCASSWTGGQPQHFGDGTRLSIL.

DNA for the CDR3: TGTGCCAAAGAGCGGGGTTTCTACAATGAGCAGTTCTTC. It translates to CAKERGFYNEQFF. The chain links TRBV2 to TRBJ2-1; 7 bases are shared with TRBD2. Germline CDR1 is SNHLY and CDR2 is FYNNEI. The ends lost 10 bases at V and 3 bases at J; junction bases unmatched: 6. This CDR3 region has 13 residues. Complete variable domain (other parts from reference TRBV2 and TRBJ2-1): EPEVTQTPSHQVTQMGQEVILRCVPISNHLYFYWYRQILGQKVEFLVSFYNNEISEKSEIFDDQFSVERPDGSNFTLKIRSTKLEDSAMYFCAKERGFYNEQFFGPGTRLTVL.

The chain recombines TRBV6-1 with TRBJ2-3; D is ambiguous. CDR3 length equals 17 residues. Germline V gives CDR1 MNHNS, CDR2 SASEGT. V was pared by 3 bases and J by 0 bases, with 16 bases between. CDR3 sequence (DNA): TGTGCCAGCAGTGATAATCTATCCGGTTATAGCACAGATACGCAGTATTTT. It is translated as CASSDNLSGYSTDTQYF.

This chain joins TRBV11-2 and TRBJ2-7, with D possibly TRBD1 on 5 matching bases. V gave up 6 bases and J gave up 0 bases, with 12 bases separating them. The CDR3 has 14 amino acids. The germline V gene encodes CDR1 SGHAT and CDR2 FQNNGV. This CDR3 reads CASRSTGPSYEQYF. Written as DNA, the CDR3 is TGTGCCAGCAGATCAACAGGTCCCTCCTACGAGCAGTACTTC.

A word on this clone: The junction shows a germline mismatch at one end, possibly a read error. The gene calls are TRBV2 and TRBJ2-1; D remains unclear. Germline V gene sequence: CDR1 SNHLY, CDR2 FYNNEI. The CDR3 is made up of 13 amino acids. CDR3 DNA sequence: TGTACCAGCATGGGCAGCCTTTACAATGAGCAGTTCTTC. The encoded protein is CTSMGSLYNEQFF.

The gene calls are TRBV9 and TRBJ2-7; perhaps TRBD2 as D (7 bases). Trimming left V 4 bases short and J 3 bases short, with 17 bases between. The CDR3 sequence is 15 residues long. The germline gives CDR1 SGDLS, CDR2 YYNGEE. The CDR3 reads CASSLEGGTYYEQYF. CDR3 bases: TGTGCCAGCAGCCTTGAGGGGGGGACCTACTACGAGCAGTACTTC.

The chain links TRBV7-8 to TRBJ2-2; 7 bases align to TRBD2. Trimming took 0 bases from V and 4 from J; bases not matched to a gene: 2. The CDR3 is 15 residues long. Germline V gene data show CDR1 as SGHVS and CDR2 as FQNEAQ. CDR3: CASSLARTSTGELFF. In DNA, the CDR3 is TGTGCCAGCAGCTTAGCGCGGACTAGCACCGGGGAGCTGTTTTTT.

This chain connects TRBV7-7 to TRBJ1-5, with TRBD1 matching 7 bases. The germline gives CDR1 SSHAT, CDR2 FNYEAQ (reference sequence). There are 19 residues in the CDR3. CDR3 DNA: TGTGCTAGCGAAAGGGGACAGTCTTCGCTAGAAGACGAGGATCAGCCCCAGCATTTT. The encoded protein is CASERGQSSLEDEDQPQHF. The whole variable domain, remainder taken from reference TRBV7-7 and TRBJ1-5, is GAGVSQSPRYKVTKRGQDVTLRCDPISSHATLYWYQQALGQGPEFLTYFNYEAQPDKSGLPSDRFSAERPEGSISTLTIQRTEQRDSAMYRCASERGQSSLEDEDQPQHFGDGTRLSIL.

This clone was observed once. This chain connects TRBV30 to TRBJ2-5, with D uncertain. Germline assignment: CDR1 GTSNPN and CDR2 SVGIG (reference sequence). The CDR3 extends over 12 amino acids. V was cut by 5 bases and J by 0 bases, with 7 bases left in between. CDR3 coding DNA: TGTGCCTGGTCCCGGTACCAAGAGACCCAGTACTTC. Protein product: CAWSRYQETQYF.

CDR3 DNA: TGTGCCAGCAGGCCCGGGACTAGCTACTCCTACGAGCAGTACTTC. Translating gives CASRPGTSYSYEQYF. This chain connects TRBV6-5 to TRBJ2-7; 9 nucleotides align to TRBD2. CDR3 length equals 15 residues. V dropped 6 bases and J dropped 0; count of bases not matched to a gene: 6. Germline V lookup: CDR1 MNHEY, CDR2 SVGAGI.

The rearrangement uses TRBV5-4 and TRBJ2-1; the match to TRBD2 covers 15 bases. CDR3 length: 16 amino acids. J was trimmed by 9 bases and V by 3 bases; bases with no gene match: 7. The V gene's germline CDR1 is SGHNT and CDR2 YYREEE (reference sequence). CDR3 residues: CASSSGLAGGLGEQFF. CDR3 in DNA: TGTGCCAGCAGCTCGGGACTAGCGGGGGGCCTCGGTGAGCAGTTCTTC.

J is TRBJ2-3 and V is TRBV19; TRBD2 aligns across 11 bases. The J segment lost 4 bases and the V segment lost 9 bases, leaving 6 bases of the junction unmatched. The CDR3 length is 14 residues. CDR1 and CDR2 from the germline V gene are LNHDA and SQIVND (reference sequence). This CDR3 is CASYSGGGSDTQYF. In nucleotides, the CDR3 is TGTGCCAGCTATAGCGGGGGGGGATCAGATACGCAGTATTTT. The full variable domain, with the rest looked up from reference TRBV19 and TRBJ2-3, is DGGITQSPKYLFRKEGQNVTLSCEQNLNHDAMYWYRQDPGQGLRLIYYSQIVNDFQKGDIAEGYSVSREKKESFPLTVTSAQKNPTAFYLCASYSGGGSDTQYFGPGTRLTVL.